This T cell receptor (beta chain) comes out of a study of monozygotic twins with inflammatory bowel disease. Study findings and constraints: A single strong IBD-associated signal or clonotype was not supported by the findings.

As to this clonotype: Antigen unknown.

Using the 5' RACE reads, TCRdb records one entry per CDR3 protein without DNA. The sample data list approximately 400,000 distinct CDR3 sequences. Per germline, CDR1 KGHSH and CDR2 LQKENI. The CDR3 consists of 15 residues. This receptor was obtained from a human donor with ulcerative colitis or Crohn's disease, or a healthy co-twin of an affected twin (not recorded which). The rearrangement links TRBV18 to TRBJ2-7. The sequencing sample was made of blood. CDR3 loop: CASSPPYGASYEQYF.